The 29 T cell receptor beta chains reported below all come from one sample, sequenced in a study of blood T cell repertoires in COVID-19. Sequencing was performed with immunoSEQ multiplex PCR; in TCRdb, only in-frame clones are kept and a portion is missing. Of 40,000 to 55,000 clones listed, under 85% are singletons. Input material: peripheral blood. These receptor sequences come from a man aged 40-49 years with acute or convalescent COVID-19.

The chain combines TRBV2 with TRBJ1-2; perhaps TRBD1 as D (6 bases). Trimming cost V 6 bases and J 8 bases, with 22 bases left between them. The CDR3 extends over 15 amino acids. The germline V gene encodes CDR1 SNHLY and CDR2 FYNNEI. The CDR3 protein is CASRGTTGRYQGYTF. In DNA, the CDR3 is TGTGCCAGCAGGGGTACGACAGGAAGGTACCAGGGCTACACCTTC.

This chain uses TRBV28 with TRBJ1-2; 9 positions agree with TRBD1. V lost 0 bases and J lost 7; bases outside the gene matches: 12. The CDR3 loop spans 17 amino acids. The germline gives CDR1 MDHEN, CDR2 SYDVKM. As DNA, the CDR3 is TGTGCCAGCAGTTTATGGGGGGGAGGGACAGGGATGTTTGGCTACACCTTC. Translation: CASSLWGGGTGMFGYTF.

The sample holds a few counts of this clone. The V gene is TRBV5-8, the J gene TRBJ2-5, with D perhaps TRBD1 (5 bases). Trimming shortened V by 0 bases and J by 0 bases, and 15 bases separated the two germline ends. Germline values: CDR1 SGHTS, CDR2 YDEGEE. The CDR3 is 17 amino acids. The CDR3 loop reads CASSLGTTARYQETQYF. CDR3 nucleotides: TGTGCCAGCAGCTTGGGGACGACAGCGAGGTACCAAGAGACCCAGTACTTC.

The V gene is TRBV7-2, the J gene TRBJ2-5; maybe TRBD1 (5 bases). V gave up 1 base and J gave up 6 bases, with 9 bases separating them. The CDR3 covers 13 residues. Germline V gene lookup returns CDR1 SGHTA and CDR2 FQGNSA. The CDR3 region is CASSLEGLKTQYF. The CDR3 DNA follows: TGTGCCAGCAGCTTAGAGGGGTTGAAGACCCAGTACTTC.

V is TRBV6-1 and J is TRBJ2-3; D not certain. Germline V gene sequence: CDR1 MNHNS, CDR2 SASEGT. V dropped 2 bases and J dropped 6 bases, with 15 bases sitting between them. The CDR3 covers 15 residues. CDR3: CASSENRPPQDTQYF. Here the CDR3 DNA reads TGTGCCAGCAGTGAAAACCGCCCCCCACAGGATACGCAGTATTTT.

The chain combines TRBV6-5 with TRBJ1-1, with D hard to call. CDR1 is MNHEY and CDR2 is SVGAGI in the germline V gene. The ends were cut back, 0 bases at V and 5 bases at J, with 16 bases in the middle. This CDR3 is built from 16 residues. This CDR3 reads CASSYSTHGPRTEAFF. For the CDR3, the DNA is TGTGCCAGCAGTTACTCTACCCACGGCCCCAGGACTGAAGCTTTCTTT.

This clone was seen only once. The CDR3 loop reads CATSDRQGRNTGELFF. The CDR3 DNA sequence: TGTGCCACCAGTGATCGGCAGGGGCGGAACACCGGGGAGCTGTTTTTT. This chain joins TRBV24-1 and TRBJ2-2; maybe TRBD1 (6 bases). V was trimmed by 3 bases and J by 1 base, leaving 11 bases between them. CDR1 KGHDR and CDR2 SFDVKD come from the germline V gene. The CDR3 length is 16 residues.

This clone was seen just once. CDR3 sequence (DNA): TGCGCCAGCAGCCCGGATACCACAGGGAGAGGTGATACGCAGTATTTT. Its protein is CASSPDTTGRGDTQYF. The chain has TRBV5-1 and TRBJ2-3; D may be TRBD1 (6 bases). The V end lost 4 bases, the J end lost 6 bases, and 21 bases lay between the germline ends. Germline V CDR1 and CDR2: SGHRS, YFSETQ. This CDR3 is built from 16 residues. Combining the CDR3 with reference TRBV5-1 and TRBJ2-3 gives the whole variable domain KAGVTQTPRYLIKTRGQQVTLSCSPISGHRSVSWYQQTPGQGLQFLFEYFSETQRNKGNFPGRFSGRQFSNSRSEMNVSTLELGDSALYLCASSPDTTGRGDTQYFGPGTRLTVL.

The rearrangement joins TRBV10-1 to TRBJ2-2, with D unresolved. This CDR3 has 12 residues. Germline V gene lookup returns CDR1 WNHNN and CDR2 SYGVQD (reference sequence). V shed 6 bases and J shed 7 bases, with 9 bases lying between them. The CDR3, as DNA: TGCGCCAGCAGCCTAACGAACGGGGAGCTGTTTTTT. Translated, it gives CASSLTNGELFF.

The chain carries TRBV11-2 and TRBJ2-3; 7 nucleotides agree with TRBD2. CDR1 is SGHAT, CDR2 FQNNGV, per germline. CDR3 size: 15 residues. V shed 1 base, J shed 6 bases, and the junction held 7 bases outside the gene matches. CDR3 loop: CASSLAGGGVDTQYF. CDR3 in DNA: TGTGCCAGCAGCTTAGCGGGAGGTGGAGTGGATACGCAGTATTTT.

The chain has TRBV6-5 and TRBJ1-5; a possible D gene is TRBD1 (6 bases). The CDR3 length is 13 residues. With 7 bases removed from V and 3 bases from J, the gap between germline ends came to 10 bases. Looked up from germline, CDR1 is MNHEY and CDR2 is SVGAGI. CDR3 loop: CASKPGANQPQHF. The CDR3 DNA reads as TGTGCCAGCAAGCCAGGGGCCAATCAGCCCCAGCATTTT.

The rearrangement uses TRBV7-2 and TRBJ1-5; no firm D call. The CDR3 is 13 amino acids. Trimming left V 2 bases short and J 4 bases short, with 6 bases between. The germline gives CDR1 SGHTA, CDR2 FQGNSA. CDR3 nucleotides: TGTGCCAGCAGCTTATTACTAAATCAGCCCCAGCATTTT. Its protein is CASSLLLNQPQHF.

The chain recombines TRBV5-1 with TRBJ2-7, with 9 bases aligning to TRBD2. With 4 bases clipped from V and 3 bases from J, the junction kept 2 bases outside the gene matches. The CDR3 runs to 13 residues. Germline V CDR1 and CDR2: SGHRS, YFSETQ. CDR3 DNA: TGCGCCAGCAGCCTAGCGGGGAGCTACGAGCAGTACTTC. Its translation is CASSLAGSYEQYF.

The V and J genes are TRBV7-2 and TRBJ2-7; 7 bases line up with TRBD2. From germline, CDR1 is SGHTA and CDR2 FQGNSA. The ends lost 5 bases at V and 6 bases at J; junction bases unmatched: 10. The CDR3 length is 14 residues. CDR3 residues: CASSLMPTSIEQYV. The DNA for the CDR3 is TGTGCCAGCAGCCTGATGCCGACTAGCATCGAGCAGTACGTC.

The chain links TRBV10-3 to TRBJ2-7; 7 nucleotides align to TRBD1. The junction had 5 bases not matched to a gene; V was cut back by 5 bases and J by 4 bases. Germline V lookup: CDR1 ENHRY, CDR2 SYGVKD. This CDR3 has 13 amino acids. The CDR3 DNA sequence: TGTGCCATCAGTTCGGCAGGGGGTTACGAGCAGTACGTC. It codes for CAISSAGGYEQYV.

The CDR3 DNA follows: TGCGCCAGCAGTGAGCAGGGGAAGGGGCAGTTCTTC. The encoded protein is CASSEQGKGQFF. V is TRBV10-1 and J is TRBJ2-1; perhaps TRBD1 as D (6 bases). The CDR3 is made up of 12 amino acids. Germline V gene sequence: CDR1 WNHNN, CDR2 SYGVQD (reference sequence). Deletions cut 2 bases from V and 12 bases from J, with 11 bases between.

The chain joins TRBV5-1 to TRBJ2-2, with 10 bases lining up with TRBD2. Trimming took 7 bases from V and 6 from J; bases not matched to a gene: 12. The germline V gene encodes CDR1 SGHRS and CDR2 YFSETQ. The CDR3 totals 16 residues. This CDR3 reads CASGRSGGANAGELFF. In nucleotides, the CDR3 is TGCGCCAGCGGGCGAAGCGGGGGGGCGAATGCCGGGGAGCTGTTTTTT.

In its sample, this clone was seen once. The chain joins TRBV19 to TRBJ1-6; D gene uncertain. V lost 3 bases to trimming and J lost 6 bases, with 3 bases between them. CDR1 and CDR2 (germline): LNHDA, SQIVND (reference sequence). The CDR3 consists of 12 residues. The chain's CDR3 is CASSMSNSPLHF. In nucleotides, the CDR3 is TGTGCCAGTAGTATGAGTAATTCACCCCTCCACTTT.

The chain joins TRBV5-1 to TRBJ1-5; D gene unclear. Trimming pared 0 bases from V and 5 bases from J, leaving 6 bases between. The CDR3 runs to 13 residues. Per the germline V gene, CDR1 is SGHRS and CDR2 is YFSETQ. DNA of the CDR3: TGCGCCAGCAGCTTGGGAGGTGATCAGCCCCAGCATTTT. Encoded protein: CASSLGGDQPQHF.

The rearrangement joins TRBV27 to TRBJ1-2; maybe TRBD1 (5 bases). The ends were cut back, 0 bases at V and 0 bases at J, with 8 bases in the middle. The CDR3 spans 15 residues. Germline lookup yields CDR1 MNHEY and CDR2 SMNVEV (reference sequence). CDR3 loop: CASSLSGGANYGYTF. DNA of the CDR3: TGTGCCAGCAGTTTATCCGGGGGAGCTAACTATGGCTACACCTTC.

Written as DNA, the CDR3 is TGTGCCAGCAGCTTGACCTCTACAGGGGACGTATTTTATGGCTACACCTTC. Translating it yields CASSLTSTGDVFYGYTF. The chain recombines TRBV5-4 with TRBJ1-2; 7 bases agree with TRBD1. CDR1 and CDR2 from the germline V gene are SGHNT and YYREEE (reference sequence). The CDR3 is 17 amino acids. V gave up 1 base and J gave up 5 bases; unmatched junction bases: 14.

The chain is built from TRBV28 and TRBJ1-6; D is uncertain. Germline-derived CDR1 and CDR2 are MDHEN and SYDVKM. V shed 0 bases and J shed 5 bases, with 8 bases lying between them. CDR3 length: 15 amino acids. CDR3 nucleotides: TGTGCCAGCAGTTTATGGCGGCAGAATAATTCACCCCTCCACTTT. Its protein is CASSLWRQNNSPLHF.

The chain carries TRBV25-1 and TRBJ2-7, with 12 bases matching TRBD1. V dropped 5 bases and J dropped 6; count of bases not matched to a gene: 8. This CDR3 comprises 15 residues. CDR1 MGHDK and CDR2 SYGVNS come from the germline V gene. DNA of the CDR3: TGTGCCAGCAGTAAAGACGGGACAGGGGGCAGCGAGCAGTACTTC. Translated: CASSKDGTGGSEQYF.

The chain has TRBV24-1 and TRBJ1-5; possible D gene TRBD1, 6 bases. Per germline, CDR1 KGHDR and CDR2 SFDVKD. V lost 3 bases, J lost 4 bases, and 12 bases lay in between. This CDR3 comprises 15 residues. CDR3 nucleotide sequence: TGTGCCACCAGTGATAGTAAGACAGGAAATCAGCCCCAGCATTTT. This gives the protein CATSDSKTGNQPQHF.

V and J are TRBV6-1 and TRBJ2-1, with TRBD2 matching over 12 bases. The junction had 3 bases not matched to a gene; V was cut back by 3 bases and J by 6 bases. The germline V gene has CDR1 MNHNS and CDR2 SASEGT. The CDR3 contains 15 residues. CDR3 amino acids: CASSDLAGGLNEQFF. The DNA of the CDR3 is TGTGCCAGCAGTGATCTAGCGGGGGGGCTCAATGAGCAGTTCTTC.

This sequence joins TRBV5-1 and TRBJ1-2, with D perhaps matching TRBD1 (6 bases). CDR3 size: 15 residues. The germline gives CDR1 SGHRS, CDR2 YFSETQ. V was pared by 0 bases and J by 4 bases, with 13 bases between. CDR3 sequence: CASSLGTGQPYGYTF. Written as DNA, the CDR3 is TGCGCCAGCAGCTTGGGAACCGGACAGCCCTATGGCTACACCTTC.

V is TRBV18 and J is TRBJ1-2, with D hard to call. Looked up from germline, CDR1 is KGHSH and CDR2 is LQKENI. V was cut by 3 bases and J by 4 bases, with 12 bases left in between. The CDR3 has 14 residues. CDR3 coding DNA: TGTGCCAGCTCACCGGGCCGATCACCCTATGGCTACACCTTC. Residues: CASSPGRSPYGYTF.

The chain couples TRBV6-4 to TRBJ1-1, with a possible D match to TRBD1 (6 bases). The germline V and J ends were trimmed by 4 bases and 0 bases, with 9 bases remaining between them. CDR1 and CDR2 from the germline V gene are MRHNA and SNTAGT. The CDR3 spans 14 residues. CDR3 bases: TGTGCCAGCAGTGGGGACAACTTGAACACTGAAGCTTTCTTT. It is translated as CASSGDNLNTEAFF.

CDR3 nucleotides: TGTGCCAGCAGTTATGGCATTCTGAGGACCGGGGAGCTGTTTTTT. Its protein product is CASSYGILRTGELFF. V gene TRBV6-5 combines with J gene TRBJ2-2; D is unclear. The CDR3 has 15 amino acids. Trimming removed 3 bases from V and 5 bases from J, with 13 bases in between. Germline V gene lookup returns CDR1 MNHEY and CDR2 SVGAGI.